The 4 T cell receptor beta chains below were found in one sample sequenced in a study of control samples from healthy donors and cancer patients. Method: immunoSEQ multiplex PCR; TCRdb's copy keeps in-frame clones and lacks some. In the table there are about 54,000 clones, 95% to 96% of which are singletons. The sample consisted of blood. These receptors came from a woman aged 30 to 39 in good health.

The chain joins TRBV10-2 to TRBJ2-1, with 7 bases matching TRBD2. This CDR3 region has 15 residues. With V trimmed by 5 bases and J by 8 bases, 12 bases remained unmatched. Germline loops: CDR1 WSHSY, CDR2 SAAADI. CDR3: CASSKDPTSSYEQFF. The CDR3 nucleotides read TGCGCCAGCAGTAAGGACCCGACTAGCAGCTATGAGCAGTTCTTC.

The chain combines TRBV9 with TRBJ1-2; D is undetermined. V lost 3 bases to trimming and J lost 8 bases, with 17 bases between them. The CDR3 has 14 residues. Germline loops: CDR1 SGDLS, CDR2 YYNGEE. CDR3 bases: TGTGCCAGCAGCGGCTCGGGCAGTTATGGAGGCTACACCTTC. This encodes CASSGSGSYGGYTF.

The J gene is TRBJ1-1, the V gene TRBV27; D remains ambiguous. Germline CDR1 reads MNHEY; CDR2 reads SMNVEV (reference sequence). The CDR3 has 14 residues. The germline V and J ends were trimmed by 6 bases and 4 bases, with 15 bases remaining between them. CDR3 nucleotide sequence: TGTGCCAGCAGGGACTCACTGGATCCCACTGAAGCTTTCTTT. This translates into CASRDSLDPTEAFF.

The J gene is TRBJ2-7, the V gene TRBV5-1; 8 nucleotides agree with TRBD2. The length of the CDR3 is 14 residues. The ends lost 5 bases at V and 7 bases at J; junction bases unmatched: 11. The germline CDR1 and CDR2 sequences are SGHRS and YFSETQ. CDR3 residues: CASSRTSSYDEQYF. The CDR3 region has the DNA TGCGCCAGCAGTAGGACTAGCTCCTACGATGAGCAGTACTTC.